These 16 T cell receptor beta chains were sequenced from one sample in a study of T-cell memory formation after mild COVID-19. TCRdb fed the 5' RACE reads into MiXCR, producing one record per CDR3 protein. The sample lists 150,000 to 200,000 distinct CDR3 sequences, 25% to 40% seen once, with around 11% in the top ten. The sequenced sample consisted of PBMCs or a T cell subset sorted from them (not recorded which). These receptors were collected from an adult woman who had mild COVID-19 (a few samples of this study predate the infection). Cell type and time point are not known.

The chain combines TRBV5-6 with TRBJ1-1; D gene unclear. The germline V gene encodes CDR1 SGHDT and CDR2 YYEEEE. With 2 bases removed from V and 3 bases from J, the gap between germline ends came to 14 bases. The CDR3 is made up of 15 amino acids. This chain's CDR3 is CASSLPVRAHTEAFF. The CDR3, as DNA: TGTGCCAGCAGCTTACCGGTCCGAGCCCACACTGAAGCTTTCTTT.

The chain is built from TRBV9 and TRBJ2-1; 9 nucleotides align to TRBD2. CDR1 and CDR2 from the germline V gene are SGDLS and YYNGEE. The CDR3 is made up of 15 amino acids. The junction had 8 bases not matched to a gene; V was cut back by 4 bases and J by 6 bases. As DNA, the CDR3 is TGTGCCAGCAGCTCAAGCGGGGGGCCTAGCAATGAGCAGTTCTTC. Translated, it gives CASSSSGGPSNEQFF. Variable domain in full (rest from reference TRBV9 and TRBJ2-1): DSGVTQTPKHLITATGQRVTLRCSPRSGDLSVYWYQQSLDQGLQFLIQYYNGEERAKGNILERFSAQQFPDLHSELNLSSLELGDSALYFCASSSSGGPSNEQFFGPGTRLTVL.

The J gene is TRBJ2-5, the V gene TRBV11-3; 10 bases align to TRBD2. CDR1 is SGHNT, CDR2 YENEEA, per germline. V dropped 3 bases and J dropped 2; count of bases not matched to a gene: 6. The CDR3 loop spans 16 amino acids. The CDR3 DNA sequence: TGTGCCAGCAGCTTTGTTGCTAGCGGGGGTCAAGAGACCCAGTACTTC. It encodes CASSFVASGGQETQYF.

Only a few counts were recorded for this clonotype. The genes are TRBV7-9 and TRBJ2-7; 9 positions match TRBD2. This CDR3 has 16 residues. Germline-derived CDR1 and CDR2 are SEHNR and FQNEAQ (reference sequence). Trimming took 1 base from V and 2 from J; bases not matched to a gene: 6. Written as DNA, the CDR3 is TGTGCCAGCAGCTTAGTGGGGCCTAGCGGGACCTACGAGCAGTACTTC. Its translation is CASSLVGPSGTYEQYF. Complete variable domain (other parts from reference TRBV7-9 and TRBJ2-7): DTGVSQNPRHKITKRGQNVTFRCDPISEHNRLYWYRQTLGQGPEFLTYFQNEAQLEKSRLLSDRFSAERPKGSFSTLEIQRTEQGDSAMYLCASSLVGPSGTYEQYFGPGTRLTVT.

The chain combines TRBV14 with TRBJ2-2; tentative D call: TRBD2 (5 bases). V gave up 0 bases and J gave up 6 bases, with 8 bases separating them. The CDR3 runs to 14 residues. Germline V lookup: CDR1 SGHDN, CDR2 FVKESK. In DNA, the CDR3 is TGTGCCAGCAGCCAAGAGTCGAGGGCCGGGGAGCTGTTTTTT. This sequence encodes CASSQESRAGELFF. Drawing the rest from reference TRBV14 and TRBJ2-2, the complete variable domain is EAGVTQFPSHSVIEKGQTVTLRCDPISGHDNLYWYRRVMGKEIKFLLHFVKESKQDESGMPNNRFLAERTGGTYSTLKVQPAELEDSGVYFCASSQESRAGELFFGEGSRLTVL.

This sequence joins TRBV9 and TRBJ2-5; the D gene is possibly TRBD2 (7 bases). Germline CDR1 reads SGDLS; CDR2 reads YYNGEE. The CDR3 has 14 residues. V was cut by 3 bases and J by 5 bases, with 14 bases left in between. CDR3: CASSDPRGGETQYF. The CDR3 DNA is TGTGCCAGCAGCGATCCCAGGGGAGGGGAGACCCAGTACTTC.

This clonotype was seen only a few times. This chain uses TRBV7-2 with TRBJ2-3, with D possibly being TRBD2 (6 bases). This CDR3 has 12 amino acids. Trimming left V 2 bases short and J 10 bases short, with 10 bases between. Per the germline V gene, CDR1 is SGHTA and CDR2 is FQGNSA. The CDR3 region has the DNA TGTGCCAGCAGCTTAAGTGGGGGGTCGCAGTATTTT. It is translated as CASSLSGGSQYF. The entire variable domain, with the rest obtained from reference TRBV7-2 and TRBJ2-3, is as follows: GAGVSQSPSNKVTEKGKDVELRCDPISGHTALYWYRQSLGQGLEFLIYFQGNSAPDKSGLPSDRFSAERTGGSVSTLTIQRTQQEDSAVYLCASSLSGGSQYFGPGTRLTVL.

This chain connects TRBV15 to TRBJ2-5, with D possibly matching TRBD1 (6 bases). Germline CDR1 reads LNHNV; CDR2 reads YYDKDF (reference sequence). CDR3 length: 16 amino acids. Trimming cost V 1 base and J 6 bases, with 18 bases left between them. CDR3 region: CATSRGFTGLQKTQYF. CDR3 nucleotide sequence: TGTGCCACCAGCAGAGGTTTCACAGGGCTCCAGAAGACCCAGTACTTC.

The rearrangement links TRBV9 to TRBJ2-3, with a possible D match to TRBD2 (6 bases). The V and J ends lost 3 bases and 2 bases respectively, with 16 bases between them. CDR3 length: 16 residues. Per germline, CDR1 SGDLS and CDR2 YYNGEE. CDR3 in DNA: TGTGCCAGCAGCGATGTAGCGGACTTTTCCACAGATACGCAGTATTTT. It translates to CASSDVADFSTDTQYF.

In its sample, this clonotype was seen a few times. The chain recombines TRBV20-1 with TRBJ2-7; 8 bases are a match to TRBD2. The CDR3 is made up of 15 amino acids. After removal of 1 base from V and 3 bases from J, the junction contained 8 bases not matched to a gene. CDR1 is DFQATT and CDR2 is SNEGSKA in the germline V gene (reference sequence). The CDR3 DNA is TGCAGTGCTAGAGGTGAGCGGGAGACTAACTACGAGCAGTACTTC. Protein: CSARGERETNYEQYF.

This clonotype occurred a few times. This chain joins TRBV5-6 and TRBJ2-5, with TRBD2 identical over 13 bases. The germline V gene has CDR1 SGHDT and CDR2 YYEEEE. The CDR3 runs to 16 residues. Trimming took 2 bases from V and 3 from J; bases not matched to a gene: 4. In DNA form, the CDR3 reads TGTGCCAGCAGCTTTAGGACTAGCGGGGGCAAAGAGACCCAGTACTTC. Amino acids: CASSFRTSGGKETQYF.

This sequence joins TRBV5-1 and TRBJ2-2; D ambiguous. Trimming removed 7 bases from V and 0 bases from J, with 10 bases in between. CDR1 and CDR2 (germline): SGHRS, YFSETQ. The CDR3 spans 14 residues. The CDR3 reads CASRPETNTGELFF. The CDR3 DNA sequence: TGCGCCAGCCGGCCGGAGACGAACACCGGGGAGCTGTTTTTT. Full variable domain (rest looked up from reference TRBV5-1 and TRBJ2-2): KAGVTQTPRYLIKTRGQQVTLSCSPISGHRSVSWYQQTPGQGLQFLFEYFSETQRNKGNFPGRFSGRQFSNSRSEMNVSTLELGDSALYLCASRPETNTGELFFGEGSRLTVL.

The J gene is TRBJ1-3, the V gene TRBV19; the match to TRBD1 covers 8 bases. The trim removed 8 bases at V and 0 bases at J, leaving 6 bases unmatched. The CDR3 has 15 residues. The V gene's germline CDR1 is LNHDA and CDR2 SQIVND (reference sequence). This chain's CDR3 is CASARDRYSGNTIYF. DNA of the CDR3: TGTGCCAGTGCTCGGGACAGGTACTCTGGAAACACCATATATTTT.

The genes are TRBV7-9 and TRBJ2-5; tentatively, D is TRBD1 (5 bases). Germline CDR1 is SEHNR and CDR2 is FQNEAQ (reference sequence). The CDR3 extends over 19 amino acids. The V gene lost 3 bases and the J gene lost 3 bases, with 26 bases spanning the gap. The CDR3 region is CASSFGTVWSGHTKETQYF. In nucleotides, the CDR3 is TGTGCCAGCAGCTTTGGTACGGTTTGGTCAGGGCACACGAAAGAGACCCAGTACTTC.

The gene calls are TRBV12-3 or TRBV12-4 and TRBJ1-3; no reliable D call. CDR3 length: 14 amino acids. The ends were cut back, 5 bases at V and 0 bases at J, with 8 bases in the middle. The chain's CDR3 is CASSTESSGNTIYF. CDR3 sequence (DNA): TGTGCCAGCAGTACAGAGAGCTCTGGAAACACCATATATTTT.

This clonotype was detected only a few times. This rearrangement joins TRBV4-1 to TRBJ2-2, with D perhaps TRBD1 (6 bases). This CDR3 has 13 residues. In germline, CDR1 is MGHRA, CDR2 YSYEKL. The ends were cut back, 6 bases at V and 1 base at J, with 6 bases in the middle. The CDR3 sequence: CASRDRNTGELFF. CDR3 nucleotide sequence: TGCGCCAGCAGGGACAGGAACACCGGGGAGCTGTTTTTT.